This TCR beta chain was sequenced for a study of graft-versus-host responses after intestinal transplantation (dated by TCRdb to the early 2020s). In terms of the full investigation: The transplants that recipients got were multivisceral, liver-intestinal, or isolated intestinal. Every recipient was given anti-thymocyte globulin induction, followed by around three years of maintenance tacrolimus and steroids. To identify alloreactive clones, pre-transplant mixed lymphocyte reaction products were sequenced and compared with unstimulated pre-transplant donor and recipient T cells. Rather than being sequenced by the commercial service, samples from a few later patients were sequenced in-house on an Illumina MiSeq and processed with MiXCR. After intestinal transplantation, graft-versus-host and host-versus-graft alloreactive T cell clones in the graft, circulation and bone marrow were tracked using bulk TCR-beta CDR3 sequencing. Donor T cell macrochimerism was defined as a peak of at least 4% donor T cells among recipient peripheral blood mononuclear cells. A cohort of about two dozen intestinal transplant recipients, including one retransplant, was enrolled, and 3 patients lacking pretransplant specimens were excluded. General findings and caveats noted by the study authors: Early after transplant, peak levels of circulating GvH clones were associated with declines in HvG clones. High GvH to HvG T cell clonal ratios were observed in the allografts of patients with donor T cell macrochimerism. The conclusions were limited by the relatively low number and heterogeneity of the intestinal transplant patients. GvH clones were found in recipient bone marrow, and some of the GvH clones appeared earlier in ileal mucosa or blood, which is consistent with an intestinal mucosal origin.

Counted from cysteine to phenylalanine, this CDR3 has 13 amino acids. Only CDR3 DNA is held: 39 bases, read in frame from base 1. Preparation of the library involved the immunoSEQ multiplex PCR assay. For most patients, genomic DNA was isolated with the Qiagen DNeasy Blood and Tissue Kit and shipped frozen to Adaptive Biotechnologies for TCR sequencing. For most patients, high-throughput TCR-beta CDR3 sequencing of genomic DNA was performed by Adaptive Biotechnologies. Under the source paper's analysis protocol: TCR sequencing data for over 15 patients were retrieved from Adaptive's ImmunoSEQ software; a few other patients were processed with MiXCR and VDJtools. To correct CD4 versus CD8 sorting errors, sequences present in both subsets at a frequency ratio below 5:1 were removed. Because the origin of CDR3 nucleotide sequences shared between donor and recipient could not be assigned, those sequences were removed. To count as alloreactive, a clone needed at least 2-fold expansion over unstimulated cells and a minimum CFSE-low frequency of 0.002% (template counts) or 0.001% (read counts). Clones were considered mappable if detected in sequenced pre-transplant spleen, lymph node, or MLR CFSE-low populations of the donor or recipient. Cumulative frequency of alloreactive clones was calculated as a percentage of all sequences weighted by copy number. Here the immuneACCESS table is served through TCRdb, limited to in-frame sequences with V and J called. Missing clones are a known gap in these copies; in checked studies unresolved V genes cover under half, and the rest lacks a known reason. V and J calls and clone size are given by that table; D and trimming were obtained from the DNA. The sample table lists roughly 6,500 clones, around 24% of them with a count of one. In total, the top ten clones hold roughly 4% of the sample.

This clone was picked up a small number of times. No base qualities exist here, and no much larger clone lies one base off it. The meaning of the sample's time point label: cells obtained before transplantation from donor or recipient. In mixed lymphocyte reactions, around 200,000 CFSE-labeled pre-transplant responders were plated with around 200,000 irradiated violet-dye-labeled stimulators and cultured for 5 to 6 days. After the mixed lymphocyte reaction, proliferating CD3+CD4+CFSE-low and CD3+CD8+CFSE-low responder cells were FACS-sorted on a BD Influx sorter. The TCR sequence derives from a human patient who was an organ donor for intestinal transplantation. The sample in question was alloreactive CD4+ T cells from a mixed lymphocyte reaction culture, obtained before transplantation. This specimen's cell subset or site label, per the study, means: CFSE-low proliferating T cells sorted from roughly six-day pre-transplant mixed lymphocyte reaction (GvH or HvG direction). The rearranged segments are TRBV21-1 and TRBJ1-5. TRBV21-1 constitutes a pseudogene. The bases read TGTGCCAGCAGGGGGGGAGGCAATCAGCCCCAGCATTTT. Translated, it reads CASRGGGNQPQHF.